Each of the 13 T cell receptor beta chains below was sequenced from the same sample in a study of OX40 agonist ivuxolimab in advanced cancers. Assay used: immunoSEQ multiplex PCR; TCRdb lists only in-frame clones, some missing. This sample has some 95,000 clones, with approximately 88% found just once. The sequenced sample was CD4+ or CD8+ T cells sorted from blood, obtained in a trial of the OX40 agonist ivuxolimab. All receptors come from an adult with an advanced solid tumor such as melanoma, head and neck, liver or kidney cancer.

This clone was counted once. The gene calls are TRBV11-3 and TRBJ2-7, with 11 nucleotides matching TRBD1. Germline CDR1 reads SGHNT; CDR2 reads YENEEA. J was trimmed by 6 bases and V by 5 bases; bases with no gene match: 3. This CDR3 region has 13 residues. The CDR3 protein is CASSPGTGGEQYF. Here the CDR3 DNA reads TGTGCCAGCAGCCCCGGGACAGGGGGCGAGCAGTACTTC.

This clone occurred once. The junction differs from germline at one of its ends, possibly a read error. The rearrangement links TRBV6-1 to TRBJ1-2; D may be TRBD1 (5 bases). This CDR3 contains 15 residues. Germline-derived CDR1 and CDR2 are MNHNS and SASEGT. The CDR3 DNA follows: TGTGCCAGCAGTGAACCGGGGGACCCTAAGTATGGCTACACCTTC. It yields the protein CASSEPGDPKYGYTF.

V and J are TRBV5-4 and TRBJ2-7; D may match TRBD1 or TRBD2 (5 bases each). The CDR3 has 16 residues. Germline V gene lookup returns CDR1 SGHNT and CDR2 YYREEE (reference sequence). The V and J ends lost 4 bases and 2 bases respectively, with 19 bases between them. CDR3 bases: TGTGCCAGCAGCCCCCCGGGTAGTGGGGGACCCTACGAGCAGTACTTC. Translation gives CASSPPGSGGPYEQYF.

The chain employs TRBV5-1 and TRBJ1-1; D is unresolved. This CDR3 spans 14 amino acids. The ends were cut back, 5 bases at V and 0 bases at J, with 11 bases in the middle. CDR1 and CDR2 from the germline V gene are SGHRS and YFSETQ. CDR3 amino acids: CASRNGLLNTEAFF. As DNA, the CDR3 is TGCGCCAGCAGGAACGGACTTTTGAACACTGAAGCTTTCTTT.

The genes are TRBV18 and TRBJ1-5, with D possibly being TRBD1 (6 bases). The CDR3 has 16 amino acids. V was cut by 2 bases and J by 6 bases, with 17 bases left in between. The V gene's germline CDR1 is KGHSH and CDR2 LQKENI. CDR3: CASSPNGEGVGQPQHF. The CDR3 region has the DNA TGTGCCAGCTCACCAAACGGAGAGGGGGTCGGTCAGCCCCAGCATTTT. The full variable domain, with the rest looked up from reference TRBV18 and TRBJ1-5, is NAGVMQNPRHLVRRRGQEARLRCSPMKGHSHVYWYRQLPEEGLKFMVYLQKENIIDESGMPKERFSAEFPKEGPSILRIQQVVRGDSAAYFCASSPNGEGVGQPQHFGDGTRLSIL.

This rearrangement joins TRBV6-4 to TRBJ1-6; a weak D match, TRBD1 (6 bases). CDR1 and CDR2 from the germline V gene are MRHNA and SNTAGT. The CDR3 spans 15 residues. V was cut by 6 bases and J by 0 bases, with 9 bases left in between. CDR3 in amino acids: CASRPGASYNSPLHF. The CDR3 DNA reads TGTGCCAGCAGGCCAGGGGCCTCCTATAATTCACCCCTCCACTTT.

In the case of this clone: In this CDR3 the conserved last residue, phenylalanine or tryptophan, is missing, so a read error is likely. This chain joins TRBV18 and TRBJ1-6, with TRBD1 matching 7 bases. The CDR3 totals 14 residues. Trimming at V came to 5 bases and at J to 8 bases, leaving 6 bases not matched to a gene. Germline V gene sequence: CDR1 KGHSH, CDR2 LQKENI. CDR3 sequence (DNA): TGTGCCAGCTCAGAAACAGGGGAGGATTCACCCCTCCACCTT. Protein sequence: CASSETGEDSPLHL.

The chain recombines TRBV7-3 with TRBJ1-1; unclear D gene. Germline values: CDR1 SGHTA, CDR2 FQGTGA. Trimming took off 5 bases at V and 1 base at J, with 11 bases between the two ends. This CDR3 has 14 residues. The CDR3 sequence is CASSTNGENTEAFF. In DNA form, the CDR3 reads TGTGCCAGCAGCACAAACGGGGAGAACACTGAAGCTTTCTTT.

The CDR3 coding sequence is TGTGCCAGCAGTTTCCGAACCAGGGAGAACACTGAAGCTTTCTTT. Protein sequence: CASSFRTRENTEAFF. V and J are TRBV6-6 and TRBJ1-1, with D possibly matching TRBD1 (5 bases). The CDR3 sequence is 15 residues long. The germline V gene has CDR1 MNHNY and CDR2 SVGAGI (reference sequence). V was cut by 4 bases and J by 1 base, with 13 bases left in between.

V gene TRBV5-4 combines with J gene TRBJ1-1; TRBD1 might be the D (6 bases). V lost 4 bases and J 3 bases, leaving 13 bases between the germline ends. The CDR3 contains 14 residues. The germline V gene has CDR1 SGHNT and CDR2 YYREEE (reference sequence). CDR3 amino acids: CASSPGTSDTEAFF. The CDR3 DNA sequence: TGTGCCAGCAGCCCCGGGACATCGGACACTGAAGCTTTCTTT. The full variable domain, with the rest looked up from reference TRBV5-4 and TRBJ1-1, is ETGVTQSPTHLIKTRGQQVTLRCSSQSGHNTVSWYQQALGQGPQFIFQYYREEENGRGNFPPRFSGLQFPNYSSELNVNALELDDSALYLCASSPGTSDTEAFFGQGTRLTVV.

The gene calls are TRBV7-3 and TRBJ2-1, with a tentative D call TRBD2 (5 bases). Germline lookup yields CDR1 SGHTA and CDR2 FQGTGA. This CDR3 is built from 14 residues. The V gene lost 2 bases and the J gene lost 8 bases, with 13 bases spanning the gap. The CDR3 is CASSLSGTQYEQFF. The CDR3, as DNA: TGTGCCAGCAGCTTATCGGGAACCCAATATGAGCAGTTCTTC.

The chain couples TRBV2 to TRBJ2-5; the match to TRBD1 covers 8 bases. Germline trimming cut 4 bases from V and 5 bases from J; bases unmatched to any gene: 6. Germline V lookup: CDR1 SNHLY, CDR2 FYNNEI. The CDR3 has 14 amino acids. CDR3 DNA sequence: TGTGCCAGCAGTGGCTCAGGGGGCCGGGAGACCCAGTACTTC. Its translation: CASSGSGGRETQYF.

The chain joins TRBV9 to TRBJ2-7; weak D call: TRBD2 (7 bases). V was clipped by 8 bases and J by 0 bases, with 18 bases between them. CDR1 SGDLS and CDR2 YYNGEE come from the germline V gene. The CDR3 contains 15 residues. CDR3 amino acids: CASSRGGALSYEQYF. The CDR3 DNA reads as TGTGCCAGTTCTAGAGGGGGGGCCCTCTCCTACGAGCAGTACTTC.